A selection of T cell receptor beta chains follows, all from one sample in a study of CD8+CD57+ T cells in acquired aplastic anemia. TCRdb passed the reads through MiXCR, listing each CDR3 protein once. The sample holds about 40,000 distinct CDR3 sequences, approximately 63% seen once. The sequenced sample consisted of sorted CD4+, CD8+, or CD8+CD57+ T cells (not recorded which) from PBMCs. These TCRs come from a human donor with aplastic anemia. Both conserved end residues are part of each CDR3. Each record gives: V gene, D gene, CDR3 protein. D genes are given only for firm matches.

TRBV12-5,-,CASGSPSGIIDHGYTF
TRBV24-1,-,CATSEPTSLSEQFF
TRBV7-2,TRBD1,CASSLGTGSYEQYF
TRBV27,TRBD1,CARVTQGEGYGYTF
TRBV24-1,-,CATSDIGTEPQHF
TRBV29-1,-,CSVAQRGGEQYF
TRBV19,-,CASTPGGTMVTQYF
TRBV12-3/TRBV12-4,TRBD1,CASRLRGTGPSPLHF
TRBV24-1,-,CATSDRRNYNEQFF
TRBV25-1,TRBD2,CASSEYRLAGGPQEAQYF
TRBV10-1,TRBD1,CASIRPGTDLYGYTF
TRBV6-1,-,CASSRGPFNANMNTEAFF
TRBV2,TRBD1,CASRDQGVRWAYTF
TRBV20-1,TRBD1,CSAQKLTGVGYEQYF
TRBV9,TRBD1,CASSVLGQMDQETQYF
TRBV20-1,-,CSAPQWDSYNEQFF
TRBV24-1,-,CASTPNGGGYEQYF
TRBV15,TRBD1,CATSRDQTGFHEQFF
TRBV7-9,TRBD2,CAISGRTSCSYEQYF
TRBV15,TRBD2,CATSRDLAGETQYF
TRBV15,-,CATSRAIRAEQYF
TRBV18,-,CASSSSVANYGYTF
TRBV5-6,-,CASSLRSGRDSPLHF
TRBV20-1,TRBD2,CSARDPTSGGETQYF
TRBV3-1,-,CASSQAFKDNQPQHF
TRBV24-1,-,CATSAGFGGANVLTF
TRBV15,TRBD2,CATSGVFFTSGGREQYF
TRBV20-1,-,CSANQGHEQYF
TRBV19,-,CASSITGRHSPLHF
TRBV15,-,CATSRPGAYNEQFF
TRBV7-9,-,CASSRASSYEQYF
TRBV19,TRBD1,CASSLGQDNTEAFF